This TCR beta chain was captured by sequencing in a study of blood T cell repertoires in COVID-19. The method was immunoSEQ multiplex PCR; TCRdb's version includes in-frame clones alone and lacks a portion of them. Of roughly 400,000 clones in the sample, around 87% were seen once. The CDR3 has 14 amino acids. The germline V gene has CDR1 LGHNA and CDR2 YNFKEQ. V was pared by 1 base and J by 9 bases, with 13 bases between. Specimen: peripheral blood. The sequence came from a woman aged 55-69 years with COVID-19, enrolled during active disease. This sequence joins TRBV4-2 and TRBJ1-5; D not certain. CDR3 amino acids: CASSQVRGEGPQHF. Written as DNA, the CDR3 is TGTGCCAGCAGCCAAGTGCGCGGAGAGGGGCCCCAGCATTTT.